The clone carrying this T cell receptor (beta chain) occurred a few times. The data were obtained in a study of blood T cell repertoires in COVID-19. Across the whole study: Nucleic acid was either cDNA or gDNA, and it came from T cells, B-cell-depleted T cells, or PBMCs.

Authors' data handling: Using reference gene primer amplification, nucleated cell counts were estimated. Data came from immunoSEQ multiplex PCR; TCRdb stores just in-frame clones and leaves some out. Clone size and the V and J calls come from that table; the DNA yielded D and trimming. The table includes 20,000 to 25,000 clones, less than 75% detected once. V lost 0 bases and J 9 bases, leaving 12 bases between the germline ends. The CDR3 runs 13 residues. This clonotype originated in a human donor in a cohort sampled during active or convalescent COVID-19. The sample comprised peripheral blood. V usage is TRBV12-3 or TRBV12-4 and J usage is TRBJ2-7, with a weak D call TRBD1 (6 bases). For the CDR3, the DNA is TGTGCCAGCAGTTTAGCGCAGGACAGTAGGCAGTACTTC. It yields the protein CASSLAQDSRQYF.